Shown below are 20 T cell receptor beta chains from a single sample sequenced in a study of beta chain features in type 1 diabetes (dated by TCRdb to 2016 to 2018). These receptors have no identified antigens. The protocol used for the library was the immunoSEQ multiplex PCR assay. The High Capacity cDNA Reverse Transcription Kit was used to reverse transcribe all of the isolated RNA, meaning that expressed TCRB transcripts were what got sequenced. Drawn from immuneACCESS, this table holds only the in-frame rearrangements with V and J called that TCRdb kept. Clones are partly lost; checked studies trace under half to an unresolved V gene and leave the rest unexplained. A total of about 120,000 clones appear in this sample, about a sixth of them only once. Of the sample, 2% to 2.5% is held by the ten largest clones. What the research found in general, with its limitations: Type 1 diabetes patients showed a moderate but significant shortening of TCRB CDR3 length in all four CD4+ subsets.

Sequenced sample: central memory CD4+ T cells from blood. Receptors were obtained from a man aged 25-45 years with type 1 diabetes.

The J gene is TRBJ2-1, the V gene TRBV7-2; 8 positions agree with TRBD2. V gave up 5 bases and J gave up 10 bases; unmatched junction bases: 10. The CDR3 contains 14 residues. Germline CDR1 SGHTA, CDR2 FQGNSA. The CDR3 sequence is CASSPWGAGEEQFF. For the CDR3, the DNA is TGTGCCAGCAGCCCCTGGGGAGCGGGGGAGGAGCAGTTCTTC.

This clone has just a few counts. CDR3 sequence reads: CASSPDRSSYEQYF. CDR3 sequence (DNA): TGCGCCAGCAGCCCGGACAGGAGCTCCTACGAGCAGTACTTC. The chain is built from TRBV4-3 and TRBJ2-7; 7 positions agree with TRBD1. With 4 bases clipped from V and 0 bases from J, the junction kept 3 bases outside the gene matches. The CDR3 spans 14 residues. From germline, CDR1 is LGHNA and CDR2 YSLEER.

This clone has a handful of counts. A far larger clone is off by one base, so a read error is likely. The chain couples TRBV25-1 to TRBJ1-2; D possibly corresponds to TRBD1 (5 bases). With 1 base removed from V and 7 bases from J, the gap between germline ends came to 16 bases. Germline V lookup: CDR1 MGHDK, CDR2 SYGVNS. CDR3 size: 15 residues. In nucleotides, the CDR3 is TGTGCCAGCAGTGAATCCCGCAGGGCTAGCTCTGGCTACACCTTC. This gives the protein CASSESRRASSGYTF.

This clone occurred a few times. Being one base from a much bigger clone, this may be a read error. The sample contains more than one DNA sequence encoding this CDR3. The rearrangement uses TRBV30 and TRBJ2-7, with 8 nucleotides matching TRBD1. This CDR3 is 12 amino acids long. Germline CDR1 and CDR2: GTSNPN and SVGIG (reference sequence). V shed 5 bases and J 5 bases; nucleotides not matched to a gene: 5. CDR3 amino acids: CAWGQGGDEQYF. CDR3 coding DNA: TGTGCCTGGGGACAGGGCGGGGACGAGCAGTACTTC.

J is TRBJ1-2 and V is TRBV30, with a weak D call TRBD1 (6 bases). Trimming pared 3 bases from V and 6 bases from J, leaving 14 bases between. This CDR3 comprises 13 residues. Germline values: CDR1 GTSNPN, CDR2 SVGIG (reference sequence). The CDR3 DNA reads TGTGCCTGGAGCCCTCTGGGGGCGAATGGCTACACCTTC. Protein product: CAWSPLGANGYTF.

This clone turned up a few times. The chain combines TRBV27 with TRBJ2-7; D is undetermined. This CDR3 has 14 residues. Germline assignment: CDR1 MNHEY and CDR2 SMNVEV (reference sequence). V was cut by 2 bases and J by 3 bases, with 11 bases left in between. CDR3 sequence: CASSLRPSGYEQYF. In nucleotides, the CDR3 is TGTGCCAGCAGTTTACGGCCGTCGGGCTACGAGCAGTACTTC.

This clone was observed at least ten times. The rearrangement uses TRBV7-9 and TRBJ1-1; D is possibly TRBD1 (6 bases). Per germline, CDR1 SEHNR and CDR2 FQNEAQ (reference sequence). The CDR3 totals 14 residues. V dropped 2 bases and J dropped 2 bases, with 9 bases sitting between them. The CDR3 loop is CASSLKQGNTEAFF. Written as DNA, the CDR3 is TGTGCCAGCAGCTTAAAACAGGGTAACACTGAAGCTTTCTTT. Complete variable domain (other parts from reference TRBV7-9 and TRBJ1-1): DTGVSQNPRHKITKRGQNVTFRCDPISEHNRLYWYRQTLGQGPEFLTYFQNEAQLEKSRLLSDRFSAERPKGSFSTLEIQRTEQGDSAMYLCASSLKQGNTEAFFGQGTRLTVV.

The chain's CDR3 is CASSPGFYEQYF. CDR3 bases: TGTGCCAGCTCCCCCGGCTTCTACGAGCAGTACTTC. V gene TRBV18 combines with J gene TRBJ2-7; no firm D call. This CDR3 has 12 residues. The V gene's germline CDR1 is KGHSH and CDR2 LQKENI. The V gene lost 6 bases and the J gene lost 3 bases, with 9 bases spanning the gap.

This clone was found a few times. At one boundary the junction diverges from the germline segment, which might be a read error. The chain employs TRBV7-7 and TRBJ2-7, with TRBD2 as a possible D gene (6 bases). This CDR3 region has 13 residues. Per germline, CDR1 SSHAT and CDR2 FNYEAQ (reference sequence). The CDR3 loop reads CASSLAEGDEQYF. The CDR3 coding sequence is TGTGCTAGCAGCTTAGCGGAGGGCGACGAGCAGTACTTC.

This clone was picked up a small number of times. The CDR3 here is CAISPGGTDTQYF. The CDR3 nucleotides are TGTGCCATCAGCCCGGGGGGCACAGATACGCAGTATTTT. V usage is TRBV10-3 and J usage is TRBJ2-3; weak D call: TRBD2 (6 bases). The CDR3 sequence is 13 residues long. V was clipped by 6 bases and J by 1 base, with 8 bases between them. The germline CDR1 and CDR2 sequences are ENHRY and SYGVKD.

The J gene is TRBJ2-1, the V gene TRBV28; either TRBD1 or TRBD2 may fit D (5 bases each). Trimming removed 4 bases from V and 13 bases from J, with 11 bases in between. The CDR3 is made up of 11 amino acids. Germline assignment: CDR1 MDHEN and CDR2 SYDVKM. The CDR3 coding sequence is TGTGCCAGCAGTTCCCCGAGGGGACAGTTCTTC. Its translation: CASSSPRGQFF.

Remarks on this clone: The sample contains more than one DNA sequence encoding this CDR3. This chain uses TRBV7-6 with TRBJ2-5; D gene ambiguous. The germline CDR1 and CDR2 sequences are SGHVS and FNYEAQ. Between the trimmed V and J ends, which lost 5 bases and 2 bases, there was a span of 3 bases. CDR3 length: 11 amino acids. CDR3 nucleotide sequence: TGTGCCAGCAGCGCGCAAGAGACCCAGTACTTC. Encoded protein: CASSAQETQYF. The variable domain in full, completed from reference TRBV7-6 and TRBJ2-5, reads GAGVSQSPRYKVTKRGQDVALRCDPISGHVSLYWYRQALGQGPEFLTYFNYEAQQDKSGLPNDRFSAERPEGSISTLTIQRTEQRDSAMYRCASSAQETQYFGPGTRLLVL.

This clone showed up just a few times. V gene TRBV2 combines with J gene TRBJ1-6; TRBD1 is a possible D gene (5 bases). This CDR3 spans 16 amino acids. CDR1 and CDR2 from the germline V gene are SNHLY and FYNNEI. The V end was cut by 0 bases, the J end by 10 bases, with 16 bases between. This chain's CDR3 is CASSEANGGTGSPLHF. Here the CDR3 DNA reads TGTGCCAGCAGTGAAGCAAACGGGGGGACTGGGTCACCCCTCCACTTT.

This chain connects TRBV28 to TRBJ2-7; TRBD1 matches at 8 bases. This CDR3 has 14 amino acids. V gave up 6 bases and J gave up 2 bases; unmatched junction bases: 6. CDR1 MDHEN and CDR2 SYDVKM come from the germline V gene. The CDR3 DNA is TGTGCCAGCAGACCCAGGGGGCTTACCTACGAGCAGTACTTC. Protein product: CASRPRGLTYEQYF. Based on the CDR3 plus reference TRBV28 and TRBJ2-7, the full variable domain is DVKVTQSSRYLVKRTGEKVFLECVQDMDHENMFWYRQDPGLGLRLIYFSYDVKMKEKGDIPEGYSVSREKKERFSLILESASTNQTSMYLCASRPRGLTYEQYFGPGTRLTVT.

This rearrangement joins TRBV13 to TRBJ1-6; D gene ambiguous. This CDR3 is built from 14 residues. V lost 3 bases and J 4 bases, leaving 7 bases between the germline ends. The germline CDR1 and CDR2 sequences are PRHDT and FYEKMQ (reference sequence). The CDR3 protein is CASSFRGYNSPLHF. The DNA of the CDR3 is TGTGCCAGCAGCTTCCGAGGGTATAATTCACCCCTCCACTTT.

On this clone: The identical CDR3 is also encoded by other nucleotide sequences in the sample. This chain uses TRBV14 with TRBJ2-7, with 7 positions matching TRBD1. Trimming removed 5 bases from V and 3 bases from J; junction bases left unmatched: 1. Germline loops: CDR1 SGHDN, CDR2 FVKESK. The CDR3 has 12 residues. The CDR3, as DNA: TGTGCCAGCAGCTCAGGGGGCTACGAGCAGTACTTC. Encoded protein: CASSSGGYEQYF.

The DNA for the CDR3 is TGTGCCTGGGCACTGGATAGCAATCAGCCCCAGCATTTT. It encodes CAWALDSNQPQHF. This chain uses TRBV30 with TRBJ1-5; unclear D gene. V lost 5 bases, J lost 0 bases, and 8 bases lay in between. The CDR3 loop spans 13 amino acids. Germline V gene data show CDR1 as GTSNPN and CDR2 as SVGIG (reference sequence).

V gene TRBV10-3 combines with J gene TRBJ1-5; tentative D call: TRBD1 (6 bases). CDR3 length: 15 residues. Germline V CDR1 and CDR2: ENHRY, SYGVKD. The V end was cut by 10 bases, the J end by 0 bases, with 16 bases between. Written as DNA, the CDR3 is TGTGCCAGCAGCCGGGACACCTATAGCAATCAGCCCCAGCATTTT. This translates into CASSRDTYSNQPQHF.

This clone was recorded only once. This chain uses TRBV11-3 with TRBJ2-5; 8 nucleotides agree with TRBD1. The germline CDR1 and CDR2 sequences are SGHNT and YENEEA. V dropped 5 bases and J dropped 7; count of bases not matched to a gene: 12. CDR3 length equals 15 residues. Written as DNA, the CDR3 is TGTGCCAGCAGCCCACCGGGACAGGTCTATGGGACCCAGTACTTC. Its translation: CASSPPGQVYGTQYF.

The chain couples TRBV14 to TRBJ1-1; 8 bases match TRBD1. There are 16 residues in the CDR3. V lost 0 bases and J lost 4; bases outside the gene matches: 7. In germline, CDR1 is SGHDN, CDR2 FVKESK. The CDR3 spells CASSQEGRGHVTEAFF. The CDR3 coding sequence is TGTGCCAGCAGCCAAGAGGGCAGGGGGCATGTCACTGAAGCTTTCTTT.